This entry features one TCR beta chain sequence. The antigen is undetermined. The data originate from a study of vaccination effects on CD4 cells after COVID-19. TCRdb's copy holds only in-frame clones and misses some; the assay was immunoSEQ multiplex PCR. The data hold roughly 27,000 clones, with roughly 68% observed a single time. Under the ViraFEST assay, PBMC were stimulated with viral peptide pools so that antigen-specific CD4+ T cells expanded. Sequencing was performed afterwards. Isolation of CD4+ T cells took place after less than twelve days of culture. All study participants received two doses of BNT162b2 or mRNA-1273 vaccine. Germline V gene sequence: CDR1 MNHEY, CDR2 SVGAGI. The CDR3 runs 13 residues. Trimming left V 8 bases short and J 3 bases short, with 14 bases between.

This receptor was identified in a human donor who received a COVID-19 vaccine. The rearrangement joins TRBV6-5 to TRBJ2-7; no reliable D call. The sequenced sample was CD4+ T cells from PBMCs cultured with HCoV-OC43 spike peptides, obtained after COVID-19 vaccination. Subset in this sample: HCoV-OC43 spike overlapping peptide pool stimulation. CDR3 in amino acids: CASGPTLLYEQYF. Written as DNA, the CDR3 is TGTGCCAGCGGGCCCACCCTCCTCTACGAGCAGTACTTC.